This TCR beta chain came from a study of cytomegalovirus exposure and HLA in healthy donors. The study, taken as a whole, reports: Testing in vitro showed a few CMV-associated chains specific for CMV antigens.

This clone was detected only a few times. The antigen remains unidentified. The PCR contained 60 Vbeta and 13 Jbeta primers. The method was immunoSEQ multiplex PCR; TCRdb's version includes in-frame clones alone and lacks a portion of them. The data show 130,000 or so clones, about four fifths seen once. With V trimmed by 4 bases and J by 4 bases, 5 bases remained unmatched. This CDR3 is 15 amino acids long. The germline V gene encodes CDR1 SGHRS and CDR2 YFSETQ. Sequenced material: PBMCs. The receptor comes from a man between 18 and 29 years old in good health and CMV-seropositive. This chain uses TRBV5-1 with TRBJ2-1; 10 nucleotides match TRBD2. As DNA, the CDR3 is TGCGCCAGCAGCCCTGGGACTAGCGAGTACAATGAGCAGTTCTTC. Encoded protein: CASSPGTSEYNEQFF.